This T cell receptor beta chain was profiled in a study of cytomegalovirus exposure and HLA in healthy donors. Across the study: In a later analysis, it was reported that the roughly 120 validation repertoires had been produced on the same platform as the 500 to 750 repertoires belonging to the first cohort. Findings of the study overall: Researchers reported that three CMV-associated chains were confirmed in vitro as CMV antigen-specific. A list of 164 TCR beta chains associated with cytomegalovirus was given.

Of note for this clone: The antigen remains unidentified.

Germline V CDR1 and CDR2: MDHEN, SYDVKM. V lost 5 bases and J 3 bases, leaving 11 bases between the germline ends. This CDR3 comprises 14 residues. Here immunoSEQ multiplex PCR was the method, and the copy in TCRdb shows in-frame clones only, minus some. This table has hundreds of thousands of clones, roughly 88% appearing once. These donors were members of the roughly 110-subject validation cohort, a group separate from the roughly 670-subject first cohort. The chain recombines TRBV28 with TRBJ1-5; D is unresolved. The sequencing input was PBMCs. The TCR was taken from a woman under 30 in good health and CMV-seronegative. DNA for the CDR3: TGTGCCAGCAGTATCCCCAGGAACAATCAGCCCCAGCATTTT. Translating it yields CASSIPRNNQPQHF. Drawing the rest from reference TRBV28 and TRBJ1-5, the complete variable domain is DVKVTQSSRYLVKRTGEKVFLECVQDMDHENMFWYRQDPGLGLRLIYFSYDVKMKEKGDIPEGYSVSREKKERFSLILESASTNQTSMYLCASSIPRNNQPQHFGDGTRLSIL.